A single sample gave rise to the 7 T cell receptor beta chains below, sequenced in a study of metastatic and nonmetastatic thyroid tumors. Every patient was untreated before thyroid surgery. With MiXCR, TCRdb called clones anew from the PCR reads. The data show approximately 30,000 clones, with approximately 16% seen just once and approximately 6.2% held by the top ten. The sequencing sample was made of blood. These receptors all come from a male donor with papillary thyroid cancer or a benign thyroid nodule (not recorded which). Some clones in this sample may be carry-over from other donors' samples.

This clone was observed at least ten times. V usage is TRBV19 and J usage is TRBJ1-5; TRBD1 matches 9 bases. The CDR3 covers 14 residues. CDR1 and CDR2 (germline): LNHDA, SQIVND (reference sequence). V lost 7 bases to trimming and J lost 6 bases; unmatched junction nucleotides: 7. CDR3 in amino acids: CASNPDRGGQPQHF. The CDR3 DNA follows: TGTGCCAGTAACCCGGACAGGGGCGGTCAGCCCCAGCATTTT.

This clone was found once. The chain uses TRBV7-9 and TRBJ1-2; no reliable D call. V shed 6 bases and J shed 11 bases, with 25 bases lying between them. This CDR3 comprises 15 residues. Germline V lookup: CDR1 SEHNR, CDR2 FQNEAQ (reference sequence). CDR3 nucleotide sequence: TGTGCCAGCAGAGTCCAAGCCCCGGGGTTTGGAGGGTACACCTTC. This codes for CASRVQAPGFGGYTF.

The chain joins TRBV27 to TRBJ2-7; D gene unclear. CDR3 size: 14 residues. Trimming stripped 3 bases from V and 0 bases from J, with 9 bases between. Germline loops: CDR1 MNHEY, CDR2 SMNVEV (reference sequence). CDR3 region: CASSFMGSSYEQYF. The CDR3 nucleotides read TGTGCCAGCAGTTTTATGGGCAGCTCCTACGAGCAGTACTTC.

This clone was recorded many times. The chain couples TRBV20-1 to TRBJ2-3; a possible D gene is TRBD2 (6 bases). The germline CDR1 and CDR2 sequences are DFQATT and SNEGSKA (reference sequence). Trimming took 6 bases from V and 4 from J, leaving 20 bases between them. The CDR3 loop spans 15 amino acids. In nucleotides, the CDR3 is TGCAGTGCCCTCCTCCGGCGGGGTAGGTCAGATACGCAGTATTTT. This sequence encodes CSALLRRGRSDTQYF.

In its sample, this clone was seen many times. This rearrangement joins TRBV11-2 to TRBJ2-1, with D possibly matching TRBD2 (6 bases). V shed 2 bases and J shed 6 bases, with 11 bases lying between them. This CDR3 region has 14 residues. Germline CDR1 SGHAT, CDR2 FQNNGV. CDR3 bases: TGTGCCAGCAGCTTAACTAGCTTCGCCAATGAGCAGTTCTTC. This translates into CASSLTSFANEQFF.

On this clone itself: A much larger clone sits a single nucleotide away, making a read error possible. Because the CDR3 is missing its conserved closing phenylalanine or tryptophan, this is likely a read error. The V and J genes are TRBV3-1 and TRBJ1-2; 8 bases are shared with TRBD1. V was pared by 2 bases and J by 0 bases, with 2 bases of the junction left unmatched. The germline V gene has CDR1 LGHDT and CDR2 YNNKEL (reference sequence). The CDR3 is 15 amino acids. The CDR3 nucleotides read TGTGCCAGCAGCCAACCGGACAGGGCTAACTATGGCTACACCCTC. The encoded protein is CASSQPDRANYGYTL.

This rearrangement joins TRBV5-1 to TRBJ2-1; 9 positions match TRBD2. The CDR3 is 15 residues long. V dropped 3 bases and J dropped 5; count of bases not matched to a gene: 6. Germline CDR1 and CDR2: SGHRS and YFSETQ. The chain's CDR3 is CASSYSGSRNNEQFF. CDR3 DNA sequence: TGCGCCAGCAGCTATAGCGGGAGTAGGAACAATGAGCAGTTCTTC.